The clone carrying this TCR beta chain was counted once. Antigen: not known. Libraries were prepared by immunoSEQ multiplex PCR; TCRdb keeps only in-frame clonotypes and omits some of them. The data hold around 400,000 clones, with 86% observed a single time. CDR1 is LNHNV, CDR2 YYDKDF, per germline (reference sequence). There are 18 residues in the CDR3. The V segment lost 5 bases and the J segment 3 bases; nucleotides outside the gene matches: 11. These data come from a study of cytomegalovirus exposure and HLA in healthy donors. It was the approximately 130-subject validation cohort, separate from the roughly 700-subject first cohort, to which the donors belonged. Broader study findings: The classifier, whose performance was assessed in both the original and validation cohorts, reportedly diagnosed cytomegalovirus status with high specificity and sensitivity. TCR sequences were mostly rare, though some public TCRs occurred in many donors.

The chain is built from TRBV15 and TRBJ2-3; 13 bases line up with TRBD2. The clonotype comes from a young woman in good health and CMV-seronegative. Specimen: PBMCs. CDR3 sequence (DNA): TGTGCCACCAGCGGAAGCCCGGGACTAGCGGGACCGACAGATACGCAGTATTTT. This gives the protein CATSGSPGLAGPTDTQYF.